This T cell receptor beta chain was sequenced during a study of breast tumors, draining lymph nodes, adjacent tissues. TCRdb re-derived calls from the multiplex PCR reads in MiXCR, one entry per CDR3 protein. The table lists approximately 100,000 distinct CDR3 sequences, more than 25% of them singletons. Comment on this clonotype: Its antigen is not known.

Whole-study findings and limits: Data only fit, rather than demonstrated, lymph node origin of most tumor T cells.

The lymph nodes were axillary draining lymph nodes from breast cancer patients. CDR1 and CDR2 (germline): SEHNR, FQNEAQ (reference sequence). This CDR3 region has 14 residues. With 4 bases removed from V and 0 bases from J, the gap between germline ends came to 6 bases. This sequence originates from a female donor with breast cancer. Some clones in this sample may be carry-over from other donors' samples. This chain uses TRBV7-9 with TRBJ2-2, with unresolved D. Material for sequencing was axillary lymph node tissue. CDR3 nucleotide sequence: TGTGCCAGCAGCTCCAGAGCGAACACCGGGGAGCTGTTTTTT. It codes for CASSSRANTGELFF.